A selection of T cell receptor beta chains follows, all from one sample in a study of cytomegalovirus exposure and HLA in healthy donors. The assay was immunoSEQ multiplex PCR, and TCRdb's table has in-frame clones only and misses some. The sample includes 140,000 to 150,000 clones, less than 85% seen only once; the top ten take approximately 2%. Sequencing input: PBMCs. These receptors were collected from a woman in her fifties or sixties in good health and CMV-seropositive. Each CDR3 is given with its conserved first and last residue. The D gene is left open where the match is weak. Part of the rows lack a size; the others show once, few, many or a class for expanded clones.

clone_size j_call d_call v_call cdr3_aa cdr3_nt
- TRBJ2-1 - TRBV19 CASSARGGGGYNEQFF TGTGCCAGTAGTGCCCGAGGGGGCGGGGGGTACAATGAGCAGTTCTTC
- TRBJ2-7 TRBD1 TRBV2 CASTGQGDVGEQYF TGTGCCAGCACCGGACAGGGGGATGTAGGCGAGCAGTACTTC
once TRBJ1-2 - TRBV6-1 CASSEIYLYGYTF TGTGCCAGCAGTGAAATCTACCTCTATGGCTACACCTTC
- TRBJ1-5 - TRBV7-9 CASSLPADINQPQHF TGTGCCAGCAGCTTACCCGCAGACATCAATCAGCCCCAGCATTTT
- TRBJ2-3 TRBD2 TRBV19 CASSIFSGSMDTQYF TGTGCCAGTAGTATTTTTAGCGGGAGTATGGATACGCAGTATTTT
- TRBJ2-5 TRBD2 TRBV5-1 CASSLEGGRVGETQYF TGCGCCAGCAGCTTGGAAGGCGGGAGGGTCGGTGAGACCCAGTACTTC
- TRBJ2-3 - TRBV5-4 CASSLADTQYF TGTGCCAGCAGCTTGGCGGATACGCAGTATTTT
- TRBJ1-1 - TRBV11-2 CASSLDRGHGEAAFF TGTGCCAGCAGCTTAGATCGGGGCCATGGGGAGGCGGCTTTCTTT
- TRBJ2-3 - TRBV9 CASSFTGTPSTDTQYF TGTGCCAGCAGCTTTACCGGGACTCCGAGCACAGATACGCAGTATTTT
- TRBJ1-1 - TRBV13 CASSLRVNTEAFF TGTGCCAGCAGCTTACGAGTAAACACTGAAGCTTTCTTT
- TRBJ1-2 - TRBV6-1 CASTLEIQVYGYTF TGTGCCAGCACCTTAGAGATACAGGTCTATGGCTACACCTTC
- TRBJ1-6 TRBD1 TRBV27 CASSYGQGFSPLHF TGTGCCAGCAGTTACGGACAGGGTTTTTCACCCCTCCACTTT
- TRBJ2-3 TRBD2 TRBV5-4 CASSPGLGGTDTQYF TGTGCCAGCAGCCCGGGACTAGGGGGTACAGATACGCAGTATTTT
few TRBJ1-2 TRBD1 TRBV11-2 CASSPGQGWGHGYTF TGTGCCAGCAGCCCGGGACAGGGGTGGGGGCATGGCTACACCTTC
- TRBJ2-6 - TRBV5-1 CASSLDPGAGANVLTF TGCGCCAGCAGCTTGGACCCGGGTGCTGGGGCCAACGTCCTGACTTTC
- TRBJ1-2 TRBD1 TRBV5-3 CARSITTGTGGNGYTF TGTGCCAGAAGCATAACCACCGGGACAGGGGGGAATGGCTACACCTTC
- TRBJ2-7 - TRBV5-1 CASRSYYEQYF TGCGCCAGCCGCAGTTACTACGAGCAGTACTTC
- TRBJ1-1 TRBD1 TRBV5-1 CASSLIGGDTEAFF TGCGCCAGCAGCCTGATAGGGGGCGACACTGAAGCTTTCTTT
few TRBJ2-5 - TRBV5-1 CASSVGLAETQYF TGCGCCAGCAGCGTGGGACTCGCGGAGACCCAGTACTTC
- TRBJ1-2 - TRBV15 CATSRDNYGGYTF TGTGCCACCAGCAGAGATAATTACGGGGGCTACACCTTC
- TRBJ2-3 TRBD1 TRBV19 CASSGADRGYTDTQYF TGTGCCAGTAGTGGCGCGGACAGGGGATACACAGATACGCAGTATTTT
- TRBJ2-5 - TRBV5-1 CASKREQETQYF TGCGCCAGCAAACGGGAACAAGAGACCCAGTACTTC
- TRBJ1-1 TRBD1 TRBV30 CAWNPDRQHTEAFF TGTGCCTGGAACCCGGACAGGCAACACACTGAAGCTTTCTTT
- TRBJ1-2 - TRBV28 CASSTVYGYTF TGTGCCAGCAGTACGGTTTATGGCTACACCTTC
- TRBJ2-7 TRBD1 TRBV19 CASSRDRGREYEQYF TGTGCCAGTAGTAGAGACAGGGGCCGCGAGTACGAGCAGTACTTC
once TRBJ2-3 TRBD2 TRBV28 CASNLAGAGTDTQYF TGTGCCAGCAACCTAGCGGGAGCGGGCACAGATACGCAGTATTTT
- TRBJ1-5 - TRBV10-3 CAISESYRNSNQPQHF TGTGCCATCAGTGAGTCGTACAGGAATAGCAATCAGCCCCAGCATTTT
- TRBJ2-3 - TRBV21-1 CASSNPYFRLQGGTDTQYF TGTGCCAGCAGCAACCCCTACTTCCGACTACAGGGGGGCACAGATACGCAGTATTTT
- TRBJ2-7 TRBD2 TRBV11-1 CASRASGYEQYF TGTGCCAGCAGGGCTAGCGGCTACGAGCAGTACTTC
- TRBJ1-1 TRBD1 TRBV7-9 CASSSPQGARVTEAFF TGTGCCAGCAGCTCCCCTCAGGGGGCGCGGGTCACTGAAGCTTTCTTT
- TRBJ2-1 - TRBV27 CASWSESSYNEQFF TGTGCCAGTTGGTCCGAGAGCTCCTACAATGAGCAGTTCTTC
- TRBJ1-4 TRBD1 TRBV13 CASSFRTGGEKLFF TGTGCCAGCAGCTTCCGGACAGGGGGAGAAAAACTGTTTTTT
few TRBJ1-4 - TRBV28 CASRSRGPTNEKLFF TGTGCCAGCAGGTCCAGGGGACCCACTAATGAAAAACTGTTTTTT
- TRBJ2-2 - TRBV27 CASSSGQTNTGELFF TGTGCCAGCAGTTCTGGACAGACGAACACCGGGGAGCTGTTTTTT
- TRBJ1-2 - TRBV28 CASSSGSNGYGYTF TGTGCCAGCAGTTCAGGCTCAAATGGGTATGGCTACACCTTC
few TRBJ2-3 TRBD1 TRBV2 CASRRGQGASEAYF TGTGCCAGCAGAAGAGGACAGGGGGCCTCAGAAGCGTATTTT
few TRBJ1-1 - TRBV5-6 CASSFSSSRGAEAFF TGTGCCAGCAGCTTTAGCTCCTCCCGGGGGGCTGAAGCTTTCTTT
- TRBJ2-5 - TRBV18 CASSPKETQYF TGTGCCAGCTCACCCAAAGAGACCCAGTACTTC
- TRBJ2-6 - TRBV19 CASSISGSGANVLTF TGTGCCAGTAGTATTTCGGGATCTGGGGCCAACGTCCTGACTTTC
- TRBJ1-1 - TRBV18 CASSPWDKGNTEAFF TGTGCCAGCTCACCATGGGACAAGGGGAACACTGAAGCTTTCTTT
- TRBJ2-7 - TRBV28 CASTQIGGSYEQYF TGTGCCAGCACCCAAATTGGGGGGTCCTACGAGCAGTACTTC
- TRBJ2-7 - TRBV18 CASSPGRLPLYEQYF TGTGCCAGCTCACCAGGGAGACTACCTCTCTACGAGCAGTACTTC
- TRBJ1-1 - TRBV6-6 CASSLTGIATFF TGTGCCAGCAGCCTCACAGGGATCGCAACTTTCTTT
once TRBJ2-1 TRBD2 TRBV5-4 CASSWTSGAYNEQFF TGTGCCAGCAGCTGGACTAGCGGAGCCTACAATGAGCAGTTCTTC
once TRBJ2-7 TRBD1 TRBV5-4 CASHRQGGNHEQYF TGTGCCAGCCACCGACAGGGTGGGAATCACGAGCAGTACTTC
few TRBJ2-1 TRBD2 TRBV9 CASSVGGTSDYNEQFF TGTGCCAGCAGCGTAGGGGGGACTAGCGACTACAATGAGCAGTTCTTC
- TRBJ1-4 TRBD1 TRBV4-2 CASSQVRGGGQGLKTNEKLFF TGTGCCAGCAGCCAAGTAAGGGGTGGGGGACAGGGGTTAAAGACTAATGAAAAACTGTTTTTT
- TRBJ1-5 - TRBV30 CAWSVSQAGPYSNQPQHF TGTGCCTGGAGTGTTTCACAGGCGGGGCCCTATAGCAATCAGCCCCAGCATTTT
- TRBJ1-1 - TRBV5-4 CASSLGEGIREAFF TGTGCCAGCAGCTTGGGGGAGGGGATAAGGGAAGCTTTCTTT
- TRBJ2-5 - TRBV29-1 CSVIPPGRETQYF TGCAGCGTTATCCCTCCAGGGAGGGAGACCCAGTACTTC
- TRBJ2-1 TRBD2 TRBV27 CASSLWREVYNEQFF TGTGCCAGCAGTTTGTGGCGGGAGGTGTACAATGAGCAGTTCTTC
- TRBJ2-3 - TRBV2 CASSVEATSTDTQYF TGTGCCAGCAGTGTGGAAGCGACTAGCACAGATACGCAGTATTTT
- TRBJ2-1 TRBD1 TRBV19 CASSITPVFRTGQGLNEQFF TGTGCCAGTAGTATAACCCCAGTTTTTCGCACGGGACAGGGGTTGAATGAGCAGTTCTTC
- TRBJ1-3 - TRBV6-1 CASSDSVSSGNTIYF TGTGCCAGCAGTGACTCTGTGTCCTCGGGAAACACCATATATTTT
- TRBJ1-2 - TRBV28 CASSSYGFVRLANYGYTF TGTGCCAGCAGCTCCTATGGGTTTGTCCGGCTAGCTAACTATGGCTACACCTTC